Described below is a single T cell receptor beta chain sequence and its context. Antigen unknown. This record belongs to a study of tumor-infiltrating lymphocytes in primary liver carcinoma. Study background: Aged between 30 and 69 years, the patients were men and women. Tumors measured roughly 4.2 to 10 cm and were stage T1-T3 N0M0.

A primer matching the constant region was used to make TCR beta cDNA from 500 to 600 ng of total RNA. Three nested multiplex PCR rounds, a slightly modified ARM-PCR method, built the TCR beta libraries. Use of TRBV1-TRBV30 forward primers with a C-beta reverse primer characterized the first two PCR rounds, which lasted 10 cycles each. TCRdb itself ran the multiplex PCR reads through MiXCR, one entry per CDR3 protein. This sample has 55,000 to 65,000 distinct CDR3 sequences, with around 64% found just once. Study observations and caveats: Against blood, tumors held a significantly higher top-250-clone fraction (p = 0.039). Less overlap was seen in tumor-adjacent and tumor-blood pairs than in tumor region pairs.

With 6 bases removed from V and 1 base from J, the gap between germline ends came to 15 bases. This CDR3 has 14 residues. The germline gives CDR1 SQVTM, CDR2 ANQGSEA. Joint extraction of RNA and DNA used about 17-31 mg of bulk tissue that was unsorted. The origin of this receptor is a man aged 35 to 55 with primary liver carcinoma and hepatitis B virus infection. The gene calls are TRBV29-1 and TRBJ1-1; no clear D gene. Material: liver tumor tissue from sampling region 2. The sample's subset: tumor region T2, inferior pole. The CDR3 loop reads CSVQRRGWNTEAFF. Here the CDR3 DNA reads TGCAGCGTCCAGCGCCGTGGGTGGAACACTGAAGCTTTCTTT.